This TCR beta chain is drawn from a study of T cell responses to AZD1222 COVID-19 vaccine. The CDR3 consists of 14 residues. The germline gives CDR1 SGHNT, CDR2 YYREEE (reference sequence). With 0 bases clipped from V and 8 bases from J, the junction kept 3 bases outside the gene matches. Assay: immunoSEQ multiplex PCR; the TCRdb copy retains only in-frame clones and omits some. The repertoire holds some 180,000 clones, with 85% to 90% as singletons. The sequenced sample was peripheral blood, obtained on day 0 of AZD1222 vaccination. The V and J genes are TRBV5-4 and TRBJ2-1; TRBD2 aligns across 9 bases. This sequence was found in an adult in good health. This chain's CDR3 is CASSLVGGRDEQFF. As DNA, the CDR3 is TGTGCCAGCAGCTTGGTAGGCGGGAGGGATGAGCAGTTCTTC.